This TCR beta chain came from a study of identical twins. Germline CDR1 LNHNV, CDR2 YYDKDF (reference sequence). The length of the CDR3 is 13 residues. The junction had 3 bases not matched to a gene; V was cut back by 5 bases and J by 8 bases. Template switching, a step in the protocol, added a universal primer site, and cDNA carried unique molecular identifiers. TCRdb used MiXCR to reprocess the 5' RACE reads, holding one entry per CDR3 protein. This repertoire shows 550,000 to 800,000 distinct CDR3 sequences, about 7.1% found once; its top ten account for 1.5% to 2%. General study results and limits: Modelling underestimated the level of out-of-frame TCR alpha sharing observed in monozygotic twins. A lower insertion count was a feature of abundant cord blood beta clonotypes, with no such feature in memory repertoires. Low generation-probability sequences were in excess among twin-shared out-of-frame alpha sequences.

This clonotype was recorded at least ten times. Its antigen is currently unknown. The data also belong to a second study, concerning yellow fever vaccine responses in identical twins.

The clonotype comes from a woman between 18 and 29 years old in good health. This chain joins TRBV15 and TRBJ2-1; 10 bases are shared with TRBD2. Sequences were obtained from PBMCs. CDR3: CATSGGLADEQFF. CDR3 DNA sequence: TGTGCCACCAGCGGCGGACTAGCGGATGAGCAGTTCTTC.